This TCR beta chain was identified during a study of glioma-infiltrating T cells. Study results and limitations: Non-neoplastic patients had below-expected tissue-blood divergence, while all gliomas exceeded expectation.

V lost 3 bases and J lost 2, with 7 bases in between. Germline V CDR1 and CDR2: MGHRA, YSYEKL. The CDR3 covers 14 residues. This clonotype was observed at least ten times. Its specificity is unknown. Using RNA template, CDR3s of TCR alpha and beta were amplified with iRepertoire arm-PCR. Via MiXCR, TCRdb re-called the multiplex PCR reads, giving one row per CDR3 protein. This table holds 100,000 to 150,000 distinct CDR3 sequences, roughly 25% found once. The source of this sequence is a human donor with low-grade glioma or glioblastoma, undergoing nonglioma brain surgery, or in good health (not recorded which). The chain employs TRBV4-1 and TRBJ1-4; D not certain. Material: glioma tissue, nonneoplastic brain tissue, or PBMCs (not recorded which). CDR3 nucleotides: TGCGCCAGCAGCCACGGGAGGACTAATGAAAAACTGTTTTTT. Protein: CASSHGRTNEKLFF.